Below are 20 T cell receptor beta chains sequenced from a single sample in a study of T cell responses to AZD1222 COVID-19 vaccine. Sequencing was performed with immunoSEQ multiplex PCR; in TCRdb, only in-frame clones are kept and a portion is missing. The data hold nearly 80,000 clones, with approximately 80% observed a single time. Specimen: peripheral blood, collected on day 0 of AZD1222 vaccination. These receptors originate from an adult in good health.

V is TRBV7-9 and J is TRBJ1-1, with D unresolved. Germline V gene sequence: CDR1 SEHNR, CDR2 FQNEAQ (reference sequence). V was cut by 3 bases and J by 1 base, with 9 bases left in between. The CDR3 spans 14 residues. This CDR3 is CASSFDTPNTEAFF. In DNA form, the CDR3 reads TGTGCCAGCAGCTTCGACACCCCGAACACTGAAGCTTTCTTT.

The rearrangement uses TRBV27 and TRBJ2-7; D unclear. The CDR3 runs 13 residues. The V and J ends lost 3 bases and 2 bases respectively, with 8 bases between them. CDR1 is MNHEY and CDR2 is SMNVEV in the germline V gene (reference sequence). CDR3 DNA sequence: TGTGCCAGCAGTTTGAGGTACGCCTACGAGCAGTACTTC. Amino acids: CASSLRYAYEQYF.

The chain combines TRBV19 with TRBJ1-5, with no clear D. CDR3 length: 14 residues. Looked up from germline, CDR1 is LNHDA and CDR2 is SQIVND (reference sequence). The germline V and J ends were trimmed by 4 bases and 3 bases, with 10 bases remaining between them. This chain's CDR3 is CASSTSAPNQPQHF. The CDR3 DNA reads as TGTGCCAGTAGTACATCGGCCCCCAATCAGCCCCAGCATTTT. Based on the CDR3 plus reference TRBV19 and TRBJ1-5, the full variable domain is DGGITQSPKYLFRKEGQNVTLSCEQNLNHDAMYWYRQDPGQGLRLIYYSQIVNDFQKGDIAEGYSVSREKKESFPLTVTSAQKNPTAFYLCASSTSAPNQPQHFGDGTRLSIL.

The rearrangement links TRBV30 to TRBJ1-4; the D gene is possibly TRBD1 (6 bases). V was pared by 1 base and J by 8 bases, with 14 bases between. Germline V gives CDR1 GTSNPN, CDR2 SVGIG (reference sequence). The CDR3 has 14 amino acids. The CDR3 nucleotides are TGTGCCTGGAGTGAACCGGGACACGGAGAAAAACTGTTTTTT. It specifies CAWSEPGHGEKLFF.

This clone was recorded only once. The chain uses TRBV7-8 and TRBJ2-7; D may correspond to TRBD1 or TRBD2 (5 bases each). V shed 5 bases and J shed 11 bases, with 28 bases lying between them. CDR1 and CDR2 (germline): SGHVS, FQNEAQ. CDR3 size: 16 residues. This chain's CDR3 is CASSPSIDSLGTSKYF. The CDR3 nucleotides are TGTGCCAGCAGCCCTAGCATCGATAGCCTGGGGACGAGCAAGTACTTC.

This clone was observed a handful of times. Different DNA sequences within this sample yield the same CDR3. The rearrangement links TRBV7-9 to TRBJ1-1, with TRBD1 matching 9 bases. Germline V gene data show CDR1 as SEHNR and CDR2 as FQNEAQ (reference sequence). The junction had 5 bases not matched to a gene; V was cut back by 6 bases and J by 3 bases. This CDR3 is built from 14 residues. The CDR3 region is CASRPGQGDTEAFF. For the CDR3, the DNA is TGTGCCAGCAGACCGGGACAGGGAGACACTGAAGCTTTCTTT.

V gene TRBV6-4 combines with J gene TRBJ2-3; D may be TRBD2 (6 bases). Germline CDR1 reads MRHNA; CDR2 reads SNTAGT. Deletions cut 6 bases from V and 0 bases from J, with 13 bases between. The CDR3 sequence is 15 residues long. The CDR3 nucleotides read TGTGCCAGCAGCCCGGTCGGGGGTAGCACAGATACGCAGTATTTT. Residues: CASSPVGGSTDTQYF.

The V call is TRBV19, the J call TRBJ1-5; no definite D call. Germline CDR1 is LNHDA and CDR2 is SQIVND (reference sequence). Trimming stripped 3 bases from V and 0 bases from J, with 12 bases between. This CDR3 region has 16 residues. The CDR3 is CASSIRPGDSNQPQHF. In nucleotides, the CDR3 is TGTGCCAGTAGTATCCGGCCTGGCGATAGCAATCAGCCCCAGCATTTT.

This clone has just a few counts. The rearrangement joins TRBV27 to TRBJ2-3; D ambiguous. This CDR3 spans 16 amino acids. Trimming left V 3 bases short and J 4 bases short, with 17 bases between. The V gene's germline CDR1 is MNHEY and CDR2 SMNVEV (reference sequence). The CDR3 DNA reads TGTGCCAGCAGTTTGTCCGGACCAAGGGCTGCAGATACGCAGTATTTT. It specifies CASSLSGPRAADTQYF.

The chain carries TRBV28 and TRBJ2-7, with D tentatively TRBD1 or TRBD2 (5 bases each). The CDR3 totals 15 residues. Germline CDR1 and CDR2: MDHEN and SYDVKM. With 5 bases removed from V and 4 bases from J, the gap between germline ends came to 18 bases. The CDR3 is CASSASGPSRYEQYF. The CDR3, as DNA: TGTGCCAGCAGTGCCTCGGGACCCTCTAGGTACGAGCAGTACTTC.

This chain connects TRBV11-2 to TRBJ2-5; D is ambiguous. Trimming shortened V by 5 bases and J by 2 bases, and 12 bases separated the two germline ends. The germline gives CDR1 SGHAT, CDR2 FQNNGV. This CDR3 is 14 amino acids long. In DNA form, the CDR3 reads TGTGCCAGCAGCCCCAATGGGATTCAAGAGACCCAGTACTTC. It specifies CASSPNGIQETQYF. Full variable domain (outside the CDR3, taken from reference TRBV11-2 and TRBJ2-5): EAGVAQSPRYKIIEKRQSVAFWCNPISGHATLYWYQQILGQGPKLLIQFQNNGVVDDSQLPKDRFSAERLKGVDSTLKIQPAKLEDSAVYLCASSPNGIQETQYFGPGTRLLVL.

The rearrangement links TRBV10-2 to TRBJ2-7, with TRBD2 matching 9 bases. The CDR3 runs to 18 residues. Trimming cost V 3 bases and J 5 bases; bases outside gene matches: 17. Per germline, CDR1 WSHSY and CDR2 SAAADI. CDR3 in DNA: TGCGCCAGCAGTGAAACCCGCGGGGGGGATCGGCCTTTCGACGAGCAGTACTTC. This sequence encodes CASSETRGGDRPFDEQYF.

There are a few counts of this clone. The chain carries TRBV2 and TRBJ1-5; 8 bases agree with TRBD1. V trimming: 11 bases; J trimming: 4 bases; junction bases outside the gene matches: 4. The germline gives CDR1 SNHLY, CDR2 FYNNEI. This CDR3 contains 12 residues. CDR3 DNA sequence: TGTGCCTGCGGGACAGGTAATCAGCCCCAGCATTTT. This encodes CACGTGNQPQHF.

The chain recombines TRBV4-2 with TRBJ2-2; 15 bases are a match to TRBD2. CDR1 LGHNA and CDR2 YNFKEQ come from the germline V gene. Trimming took 3 bases from V and 4 from J; bases not matched to a gene: 3. This CDR3 has 17 residues. CDR3 sequence: CASSQGLAGGSTGELFF. The CDR3 DNA sequence: TGTGCCAGCAGCCAGGGACTAGCGGGAGGAAGCACCGGGGAGCTGTTTTTT.

V is TRBV6-5 and J is TRBJ1-5, with 7 positions matching TRBD1. Germline V gene lookup returns CDR1 MNHEY and CDR2 SVGAGI. V lost 8 bases and J lost 4; bases outside the gene matches: 8. CDR3 length equals 14 residues. The CDR3 DNA follows: TGTGCCAGCTCCCCCGACAGGGCTAATCAGCCCCAGCATTTT. It specifies CASSPDRANQPQHF.

The V gene is TRBV6-5, the J gene TRBJ1-1; D gene unclear. Trimming removed 6 bases at V and 4 bases at J, with 12 bases between. Germline CDR1 reads MNHEY; CDR2 reads SVGAGI. This CDR3 is 13 amino acids long. CDR3 amino acids: CASSPFMGTEAFF. The CDR3 DNA reads TGTGCCAGCAGCCCCTTCATGGGCACTGAAGCTTTCTTT.

The V gene is TRBV4-1, the J gene TRBJ2-7; D remains unclear. V shed 1 base and J shed 6 bases, with 10 bases lying between them. Germline CDR1 and CDR2: MGHRA and YSYEKL. The CDR3 loop spans 13 amino acids. The CDR3 is CASSQAPFGEQYF. In DNA form, the CDR3 reads TGCGCCAGCAGCCAAGCCCCCTTCGGCGAGCAGTACTTC.

This clone was counted a few times. This chain links TRBV5-6 with TRBJ1-5; weak D call: TRBD1 (6 bases). This CDR3 has 16 residues. Between the trimmed V and J ends, which lost 0 bases and 0 bases, there was a span of 10 bases. Germline CDR1 SGHDT, CDR2 YYEEEE. CDR3 amino acids: CASSLAGGLSNQPQHF. CDR3 coding DNA: TGTGCCAGCAGCTTGGCGGGGGGCCTTAGCAATCAGCCCCAGCATTTT. The complete variable domain, with remaining parts taken from reference TRBV5-6 and TRBJ1-5, reads DAGVTQSPTHLIKTRGQQVTLRCSPKSGHDTVSWYQQALGQGPQFIFQYYEEEERQRGNFPDRFSGHQFPNYSSELNVNALLLGDSALYLCASSLAGGLSNQPQHFGDGTRLSIL.

This chain joins TRBV3-1 (or the pseudogene TRBV3-2) and TRBJ1-6, with 10 bases identical to TRBD1. With V trimmed by 1 base and J by 15 bases, 9 bases remained unmatched. In germline, CDR1 is LGHDT, CDR2 YNNKEL (reference sequence). The CDR3 totals 15 residues. CDR3 loop: CASSQGGTGDGVLHF. The CDR3 DNA reads TGTGCCAGCAGCCAAGGCGGGACAGGGGATGGTGTCCTCCACTTT.

The chain uses TRBV7-8 and TRBJ2-7, with D perhaps TRBD1 (6 bases). CDR3 size: 14 residues. Deletions cut 4 bases from V and 4 bases from J, with 14 bases between. Looked up from germline, CDR1 is SGHVS and CDR2 is FQNEAQ. CDR3 region: CASSSGDPPYEQYF. The CDR3 nucleotides read TGTGCCAGCAGCTCAGGGGACCCCCCGTACGAGCAGTACTTC. Full variable domain (outside the CDR3, taken from reference TRBV7-8 and TRBJ2-7): GAGVSQSPRYKVAKRGQDVALRCDPISGHVSLFWYQQALGQGPEFLTYFQNEAQLDKSGLPSDRFFAERPEGSVSTLKIQRTQQEDSAVYLCASSSGDPPYEQYFGPGTRLTVT.